Described below is a single TCR beta chain sequence and its context. These data are taken from a study of blood T cell repertoires in COVID-19. The CDR3 contains 11 residues. Germline CDR1 reads SQVTM; CDR2 reads ANQGSEA. Trimming removed 7 bases at V and 5 bases at J, with 11 bases between. This table comes from immunoSEQ multiplex PCR, and its TCRdb copy is limited to in-frame clones, with some not included. The sample has around 220,000 clones; roughly nine tenths are singletons. The chain carries TRBV29-1 and TRBJ2-5; TRBD1 is a possible D gene (5 bases). This TCR was sampled from a woman aged 50 to 60 with acute or convalescent COVID-19. What was sequenced was peripheral blood. Written as DNA, the CDR3 is TGCAGCGCTGGCCCAGGGGAGACCCAGTACTTC. Translation gives CSAGPGETQYF. The full variable domain, its missing parts supplied by reference TRBV29-1 and TRBJ2-5, is SAVISQKPSRDICQRGTSLTIQCQVDSQVTMMFWYRQQPGQSLTLIATANQGSEATYESGFVIDKFPISRPNLTFSTLTVSNMSPEDSSIYLCSAGPGETQYFGPGTRLLVL.